This T cell receptor (beta chain) was sequenced for a study of human thymus T cells. General study findings and limits: What related research reported was that thymic repertoires overlapped highly among unrelated individuals. Gene usage for V and J segments appeared biased in thymic and blood repertoires.

Using immunoSEQ multiplex PCR, the repertoire was profiled, and TCRdb retains in-frame clones only, with some absent. The sample lists tens of thousands of clones, around 96% occurring once. Note on this clone: The antigen is not known.

The source of the thymus tissue was resections taken during corrective heart surgery. The CDR3 totals 19 residues. In germline, CDR1 is MDHEN, CDR2 SYDVKM. Unmatched junction bases numbered 13, after V lost 4 bases and J lost 0 bases. This TCR came from a boy less than two years old with a congenital heart defect but otherwise immunologically healthy. Material: thymus tissue. V usage is TRBV28 and J usage is TRBJ1-1; 11 bases map to TRBD1. Written as DNA, the CDR3 is TGTGCCAGCAGTTCCGGACAGGGGGCGCATTTCCCAATGAACACTGAAGCTTTCTTT. Encoded protein: CASSSGQGAHFPMNTEAFF.